This T cell receptor (beta chain) was found in a study of control samples from healthy donors and cancer patients (dated by TCRdb to the early 2020s). The cysteine opens and the phenylalanine closes a CDR3 of 17 amino acids. The kept DNA is CDR3 alone, 51 bases in frame from the first base. V is reduced by 2 bases and J by 2 bases, leaving a spacing of 20 bases between them. CDR1 is given as SGHKS and CDR2 as YYEKEE, both from the germline V gene (reference sequence). To prepare the library, the immunoSEQ multiplex PCR assay was applied. As stored in TCRdb, this immuneACCESS dataset retains in-frame rearrangements with V and J assigned. A fraction of the clones does not appear; measured against another copy, unresolved V genes explain less than half of the discrepancy, and the remainder lacks a known reason. The sample records approximately 170,000 clones, more than 80% of which are singletons. Approximately 1.5% of the sample is held by the ten biggest clonotypes.

Comment on this clone: What this receptor recognizes is not known. Nothing much larger sits one base from this clone, and base qualities are not available.

Material for sequencing was blood. This TCR was sampled from a man aged 30 to 45 in good health. The chain is encoded by TRBV5-5 joined to TRBJ2-7, with no confident D gene call. The CDR3 corresponds to CASSFRAVSGFAYEQYF. The DNA is as follows: TGTGCCAGCAGCTTTCGGGCCGTTTCGGGTTTTGCCTACGAGCAGTACTTC.